This record concerns one TCR beta chain sequence. This clonotype was counted between two and nine times. The antigen it recognizes is unknown. Nothing much larger sits one base from this clone, and base qualities are not available. CDR1 and CDR2 are drawn from the germline V gene: SGHVT, SQSDAQ. The CDR3 runs 16 amino acids, cysteine and phenylalanine included. The retained sequence is limited to the CDR3, 48 bases, with the frame set at the first base. V is reduced by 1 base and J by 1 base, leaving a spacing of 13 bases between them. The sample comes from a study of T cell repertoires in cytomegalovirus infection (dated by TCRdb to about 2019). Looking at the study overall: Donor HLA type was relevant to the analysis, because carriage of CMV infection together with the matching HLA type was indicated by public TCR beta signatures.

Sequenced using an Illumina HiSeq 1500. The raw public data were reprocessed by TCRdb itself: fastp quality trimming at Q25, MiXCR clonotype calling, in-frame beta chains only. All rows with the same CDR3 protein become a single entry with the most common DNA and genes. The sample table records 150,000 to 200,000 distinct CDR3 sequences; approximately 19% of these occur just once. Approximately 2.9% of the sample is in the top ten clones. Overall study outcomes, separate from this receptor: In both this cohort and an independent cohort of some 380 donors, the cumulative frequency of public TCR beta family members distinguished carriers of CMV infection plus the relevant HLA type. The ex vivo response was dominated by HLA-C-restricted CMV-specific TCR beta clonotypes, which also provided the single most frequent clonotype in two of eight donors.

The clonotype comes from a human donor in good health (CMV status not recorded). Some clones in this sample may be carry-over from other donors' samples. The sequence links TRBV7-4 to TRBJ2-5, with no confident D gene call. The sequencing input was PBMCs. The DNA sequence reads TGTGCCAGCAGCTTAGAGGGCGGCGGTGCCCAAGAGACCCAGTACTTC. This translates into CASSLEGGGAQETQYF.